Below, 12 T cell receptor beta chains from the same sample are listed, as sequenced in a study of cytomegalovirus exposure and HLA in healthy donors. The PCR made use of 60 Vbeta and 13 Jbeta primers. Repertoires were generated with immunoSEQ multiplex PCR, while TCRdb's copy carries only in-frame clones and drops some. Altogether some 120,000 clones are present, 83% being singletons, with the ten largest covering approximately 3.5%. The sequenced material came from PBMCs. Receptors were obtained from a woman aged 40 to 49 in good health and CMV-seropositive.

The V and J genes are TRBV11-2 and TRBJ2-7; no firm D call. This CDR3 has 11 amino acids. Germline loops: CDR1 SGHAT, CDR2 FQNNGV. V shed 0 bases and J shed 12 bases, with 9 bases lying between them. The CDR3 DNA follows: TGTGCCAGCAGCTTAGAGCGGAGTCTGTACTTC. Protein sequence: CASSLERSLYF.

The chain carries TRBV28 and TRBJ2-2; 8 bases agree with TRBD1. J was trimmed by 2 bases and V by 5 bases; bases with no gene match: 1. Germline loops: CDR1 MDHEN, CDR2 SYDVKM. The CDR3 loop spans 14 amino acids. CDR3 region: CASSGQGNTGELFF. The CDR3 DNA sequence: TGTGCCAGCAGTGGACAGGGTAACACCGGGGAGCTGTTTTTT.

The chain is built from TRBV30 and TRBJ1-4; D gene unclear. The CDR3 runs 13 residues. V lost 0 bases and J 7 bases, leaving 9 bases between the germline ends. Germline CDR1 GTSNPN, CDR2 SVGIG (reference sequence). This chain's CDR3 is CAWSVYAAEKLFF. The CDR3 nucleotides are TGTGCCTGGAGTGTTTATGCGGCTGAAAAACTGTTTTTT.

The chain couples TRBV19 to TRBJ2-7; no clear D. The CDR3 is 13 amino acids. Germline V gene sequence: CDR1 LNHDA, CDR2 SQIVND (reference sequence). V was trimmed by 3 bases and J by 2 bases, leaving 8 bases between them. CDR3 sequence reads: CASSIGPTYEQYF. The CDR3 DNA reads as TGTGCCAGTAGTATTGGGCCCACCTACGAGCAGTACTTC. The entire variable domain, with the rest obtained from reference TRBV19 and TRBJ2-7, is as follows: DGGITQSPKYLFRKEGQNVTLSCEQNLNHDAMYWYRQDPGQGLRLIYYSQIVNDFQKGDIAEGYSVSREKKESFPLTVTSAQKNPTAFYLCASSIGPTYEQYFGPGTRLTVT.

This clone appeared once. The J gene is TRBJ2-7, the V gene TRBV6-5, with unresolved D. Looked up from germline, CDR1 is MNHEY and CDR2 is SVGAGI. This CDR3 spans 15 amino acids. The V gene lost 5 bases and the J gene lost 0 bases, with 14 bases spanning the gap. As DNA, the CDR3 is TGTGCCAGCAGTAAAAATACAGTGACCTCCTACGAGCAGTACTTC. It is translated as CASSKNTVTSYEQYF.

The chain links TRBV13 to TRBJ2-7; the D gene is possibly TRBD1 (6 bases). With 0 bases removed from V and 3 bases from J, the gap between germline ends came to 21 bases. The CDR3 covers 18 residues. Germline lookup yields CDR1 PRHDT and CDR2 FYEKMQ (reference sequence). CDR3 bases: TGTGCCAGCAGCTTAGGCCATTTGAGGACAGATAATCTCTACGAGCAGTACTTC. This translates into CASSLGHLRTDNLYEQYF.

The chain links TRBV7-9 to TRBJ2-6; no firm D call. Germline CDR1 is SEHNR and CDR2 is FQNEAQ (reference sequence). The V end was cut by 5 bases, the J end by 0 bases, with 5 bases between. The CDR3 runs to 14 residues. The CDR3, as DNA: TGTGCCAGCAGCCAGTACTCTGGGGCCAACGTCCTGACTTTC. It translates to CASSQYSGANVLTF.

The CDR3 DNA reads TGTGCCAGCAGCTCGGACCCGCGGGCTGAAGCTTTCTTT. Protein product: CASSSDPRAEAFF. The chain combines TRBV7-3 with TRBJ1-1; D gene uncertain. CDR1 and CDR2 from the germline V gene are SGHTA and FQGTGA. The V and J ends lost 4 bases and 6 bases respectively, with 12 bases between them. CDR3 length: 13 amino acids. The full variable domain, its missing parts supplied by reference TRBV7-3 and TRBJ1-1, is GAGVSQTPSNKVTEKGKYVELRCDPISGHTALYWYRQSLGQGPEFLIYFQGTGAADDSGLPNDRFFAVRPEGSVSTLKIQRTERGDSAVYLCASSSDPRAEAFFGQGTRLTVV.

The chain couples TRBV11-3 to TRBJ2-1; TRBD1 is a possible D gene (5 bases). CDR1 and CDR2 (germline): SGHNT, YENEEA. This CDR3 contains 15 residues. Deletions cut 3 bases from V and 2 bases from J, with 11 bases between. The CDR3 region has the DNA TGTGCCAGCAGCTTTCCCAGGGAAACCTACAATGAGCAGTTCTTC. Protein product: CASSFPRETYNEQFF.

The J gene is TRBJ1-1, the V gene TRBV9; tentative D call: TRBD1 (5 bases). Looked up from germline, CDR1 is SGDLS and CDR2 is YYNGEE. V lost 3 bases to trimming and J lost 10 bases, with 13 bases between them. There are 12 residues in the CDR3. The CDR3 coding sequence is TGTGCCAGCAGCGGCGACAGTAATCGAGCTTTCTTT. It is translated as CASSGDSNRAFF.

The chain couples TRBV15 to TRBJ2-7; 8 bases are a match to TRBD2. The length of the CDR3 is 15 residues. Germline assignment: CDR1 LNHNV and CDR2 YYDKDF (reference sequence). The V and J ends lost 2 bases and 7 bases, in that order; junction bases with no gene match: 10. This CDR3 is CATSRHETSVDEQYF. CDR3 coding DNA: TGTGCCACCAGCAGACACGAGACTAGCGTGGATGAGCAGTACTTC. The full variable domain, rest sourced from reference TRBV15 and TRBJ2-7, is DAMVIQNPRYQVTQFGKPVTLSCSQTLNHNVMYWYQQKSSQAPKLLFHYYDKDFNNEADTPDNFQSRRPNTSFCFLDIRSPGLGDTAMYLCATSRHETSVDEQYFGPGTRLTVT.

This sequence joins TRBV9 and TRBJ2-1; 10 bases match TRBD2. With V trimmed by 3 bases and J by 6 bases, 6 bases remained unmatched. Germline CDR1 is SGDLS and CDR2 is YYNGEE. The CDR3 has 15 residues. The CDR3 DNA reads as TGTGCCAGCAGCGGTAGTCCTAGCGGGAGCAATGAGCAGTTCTTC. Translated: CASSGSPSGSNEQFF.